Listed here are 16 T cell receptor beta chains from one sample, sequenced in a study of Ad26.COV2.S vaccination and SARS-CoV-2 variants. Treatment specified: around 19 received Ad26.COV2.S at low or high dose, single or two shots; about five received placebo; per-sample allocation not given. The investigators took samples on day 63 after the first vaccine or placebo injection. Sequencing used immunoSEQ multiplex PCR; TCRdb keeps in-frame clones, though not all of them. The profile shows around 370,000 clones, more than 75% of them singletons. The sample in question was peripheral blood, obtained in a trial of Ad26.COV2.S vaccine versus placebo. The receptors shown here come from a person between 18 and 65 years old who received the Ad26.COV2.S COVID-19 vaccine or a placebo.

The rearrangement links TRBV30 to TRBJ1-4, with a tentative D call TRBD1 (6 bases). CDR1 GTSNPN and CDR2 SVGIG come from the germline V gene (reference sequence). The CDR3 spans 15 residues. V dropped 4 bases and J dropped 0 bases, with 12 bases sitting between them. CDR3 sequence reads: CAWTAGTTTNEKLFF. CDR3 DNA: TGTGCCTGGACCGCCGGGACAACAACTAATGAAAAACTGTTTTTT.

This sequence joins TRBV27 and TRBJ2-2, with TRBD2 matching 10 bases. The CDR3 has 15 residues. With 3 bases clipped from V and 4 bases from J, the junction kept 2 bases outside the gene matches. From germline, CDR1 is MNHEY and CDR2 SMNVEV (reference sequence). The CDR3: CASSFTSGITGELFF. CDR3 nucleotides: TGTGCCAGCAGTTTTACTAGCGGGATCACCGGGGAGCTGTTTTTT.

This clone was counted between two and nine times. The chain uses TRBV2 and TRBJ2-2, with 7 positions matching TRBD2. Per germline, CDR1 SNHLY and CDR2 FYNNEI. This CDR3 is 16 amino acids long. V trimming: 2 bases; J trimming: 0 bases; junction bases outside the gene matches: 3. The DNA of the CDR3 is TGTGCCAGCAGTGAAAATGGGGGGGCGAACACCGGGGAGCTGTTTTTT. Translated: CASSENGGANTGELFF.

This clone was picked up a small number of times. The chain recombines TRBV7-2 with TRBJ1-6, with TRBD1 matching over 7 bases. The CDR3 consists of 16 residues. With 0 bases clipped from V and 7 bases from J, the junction kept 6 bases outside the gene matches. Germline assignment: CDR1 SGHTA and CDR2 FQGNSA. The CDR3 DNA reads TGTGCCAGCAGCTTAGCCCCGACAGGGTCCAATTCACCCCTCCACTTT. Protein sequence: CASSLAPTGSNSPLHF.

The chain has TRBV9 and TRBJ2-2, with D possibly TRBD2 on 5 matching bases. The V end lost 1 base, the J end lost 5 bases, and 12 bases lay between the germline ends. The CDR3 loop spans 15 amino acids. Germline values: CDR1 SGDLS, CDR2 YYNGEE. The CDR3 nucleotides read TGTGCCAGCAGCGTACAAGGACTCCAAACCGGGGAGCTGTTTTTT. It yields the protein CASSVQGLQTGELFF.

CDR3 bases: TGTGCCACCAGCAGAGATGGCGGCACTACGAAAGAGACCCAGTACTTC. It yields the protein CATSRDGGTTKETQYF. The V gene is TRBV15, the J gene TRBJ2-5, with unresolved D. The CDR3 is 16 residues long. The V gene's germline CDR1 is LNHNV and CDR2 YYDKDF (reference sequence). V lost 0 bases and J 3 bases, leaving 14 bases between the germline ends.

The gene calls are TRBV27 and TRBJ2-1, with D perhaps given as TRBD1 or TRBD2 (5 bases each). Germline CDR1 and CDR2: MNHEY and SMNVEV (reference sequence). The V gene lost 5 bases and the J gene lost 2 bases, with 13 bases spanning the gap. The CDR3 sequence is 15 residues long. The CDR3: CASSDNRGAYNEQFF. The CDR3 nucleotides read TGTGCCAGCAGTGATAACCGGGGCGCCTACAATGAGCAGTTCTTC.

The chain combines TRBV4-3 with TRBJ1-4, with D uncertain. The CDR3 is 16 residues long. CDR1 and CDR2 from the germline V gene are LGHNA and YSLEER. Trimming took 2 bases from V and 0 from J, leaving 10 bases between them. The CDR3: CASSQIVGPTNEKLFF. The CDR3 nucleotides are TGCGCCAGCAGCCAAATTGTAGGGCCAACTAATGAAAAACTGTTTTTT.

This clone was detected ten times or more. The CDR3 is CASSFTLETEAFF. The CDR3 DNA reads TGTGCCAGCAGCTTTACCTTGGAGACTGAAGCTTTCTTT. The chain employs TRBV11-3 and TRBJ1-1; D gene unclear. The CDR3 covers 13 residues. The V gene's germline CDR1 is SGHNT and CDR2 YENEEA. Trimming pared 3 bases from V and 5 bases from J, leaving 10 bases between.

The chain combines TRBV28 with TRBJ2-1; D remains ambiguous. Trimming left V 2 bases short and J 10 bases short, with 6 bases between. The germline CDR1 and CDR2 sequences are MDHEN and SYDVKM. This CDR3 has 11 amino acids. CDR3 protein: CASSLTLEQFF. In nucleotides, the CDR3 is TGTGCCAGCAGTTTAACCCTAGAGCAGTTCTTC.

A few counts support this clone. CDR3 sequence: CASSPASLAGPTGELFF. The CDR3 DNA follows: TGTGCCAGCAGCCCGGCTTCGCTAGCGGGCCCCACCGGGGAGCTGTTTTTT. The rearrangement links TRBV7-9 to TRBJ2-2; TRBD2 matches 8 bases. The CDR3 covers 17 residues. The ends lost 5 bases at V and 4 bases at J; junction bases unmatched: 12. Germline values: CDR1 SEHNR, CDR2 FQNEAQ (reference sequence).

In nucleotides, the CDR3 is TGTGCCAGCAGCCTAGACCGGGGAGGCGCAGATACGCAGTATTTT. It yields the protein CASSLDRGGADTQYF. The chain has TRBV7-8 and TRBJ2-3, with D possibly TRBD2 on 6 matching bases. Trimming removed 5 bases at V and 4 bases at J, with 16 bases between. Germline V lookup: CDR1 SGHVS, CDR2 FQNEAQ. This CDR3 has 15 amino acids.

The chain is built from TRBV7-9 and TRBJ2-5, with 12 bases lining up with TRBD1. CDR3 length: 16 amino acids. Trimming removed 2 bases from V and 4 bases from J; junction bases left unmatched: 5. Germline CDR1 SEHNR, CDR2 FQNEAQ (reference sequence). The CDR3 reads CASSLLGTGGSETQYF. CDR3 coding DNA: TGTGCCAGCAGCTTACTTGGGACAGGGGGCTCAGAGACCCAGTACTTC. The variable domain in full, with the rest retrieved from reference TRBV7-9 and TRBJ2-5, is DTGVSQNPRHKITKRGQNVTFRCDPISEHNRLYWYRQTLGQGPEFLTYFQNEAQLEKSRLLSDRFSAERPKGSFSTLEIQRTEQGDSAMYLCASSLLGTGGSETQYFGPGTRLLVL.

This clone was observed a few times. CDR3 region: CATSNPGQGPYEQFF. The CDR3 coding sequence is TGTGCCACCAGTAATCCGGGACAGGGTCCCTATGAGCAGTTCTTC. The chain recombines TRBV24-1 with TRBJ2-1; TRBD1 aligns across 9 bases. The CDR3 loop spans 15 amino acids. Losses at the gene ends were 6 bases for V and 8 bases for J; bases not matched to a gene: 10. Germline V gene sequence: CDR1 KGHDR, CDR2 SFDVKD.

The rearrangement joins TRBV3-1 (or the pseudogene TRBV3-2) to TRBJ2-3; 13 bases match TRBD2. Germline V gene data show CDR1 as LGHDT and CDR2 as YNNKEL (reference sequence). The V segment lost 3 bases and the J segment 4 bases; nucleotides outside the gene matches: 10. The CDR3 loop spans 18 amino acids. Here the CDR3 reads CASSHPGLAGKGADTQYF. The CDR3 DNA reads as TGTGCCAGCAGCCACCCGGGACTAGCGGGAAAGGGAGCAGATACGCAGTATTTT.

The chain uses TRBV9 and TRBJ2-1; TRBD2 agrees at 10 bases. The CDR3 is 15 residues long. Germline assignment: CDR1 SGDLS and CDR2 YYNGEE. V was clipped by 5 bases and J by 4 bases; unmatched bases: 6. In DNA, the CDR3 is TGTGCCAGCAGTGATGGACTAGCGGTTTACAATGAGCAGTTCTTC. Encoded protein: CASSDGLAVYNEQFF.